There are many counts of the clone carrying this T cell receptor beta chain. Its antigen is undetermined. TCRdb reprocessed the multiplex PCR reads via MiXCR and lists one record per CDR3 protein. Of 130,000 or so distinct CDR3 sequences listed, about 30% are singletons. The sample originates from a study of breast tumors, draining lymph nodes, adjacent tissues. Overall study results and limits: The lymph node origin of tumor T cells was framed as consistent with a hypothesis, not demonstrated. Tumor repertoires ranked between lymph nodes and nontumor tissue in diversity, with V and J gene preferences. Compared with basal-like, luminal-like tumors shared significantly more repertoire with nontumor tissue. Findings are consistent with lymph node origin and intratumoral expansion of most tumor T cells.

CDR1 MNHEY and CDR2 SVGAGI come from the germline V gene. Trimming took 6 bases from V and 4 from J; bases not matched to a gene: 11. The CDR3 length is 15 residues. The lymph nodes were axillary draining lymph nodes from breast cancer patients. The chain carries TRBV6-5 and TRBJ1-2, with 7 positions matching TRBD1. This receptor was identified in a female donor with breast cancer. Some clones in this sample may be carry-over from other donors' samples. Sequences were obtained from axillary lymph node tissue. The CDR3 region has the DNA TGTGCCAGCAGCCCCCGGACAGGAATAAGCTATGGCTACACCTTC. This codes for CASSPRTGISYGYTF.